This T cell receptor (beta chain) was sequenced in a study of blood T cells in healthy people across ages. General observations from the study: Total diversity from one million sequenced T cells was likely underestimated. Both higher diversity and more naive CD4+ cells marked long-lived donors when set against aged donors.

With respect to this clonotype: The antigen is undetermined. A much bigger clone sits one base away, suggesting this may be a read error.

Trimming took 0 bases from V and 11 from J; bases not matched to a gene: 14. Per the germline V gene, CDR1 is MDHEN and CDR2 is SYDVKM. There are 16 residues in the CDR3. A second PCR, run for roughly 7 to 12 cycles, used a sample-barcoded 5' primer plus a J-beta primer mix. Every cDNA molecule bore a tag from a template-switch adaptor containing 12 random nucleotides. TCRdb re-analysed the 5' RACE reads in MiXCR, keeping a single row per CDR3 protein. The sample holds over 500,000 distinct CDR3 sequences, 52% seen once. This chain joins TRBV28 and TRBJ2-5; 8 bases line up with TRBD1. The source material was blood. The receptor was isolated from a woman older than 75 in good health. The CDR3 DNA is TGTGCCAGCAGTTTATGGGCCAGGGGGCGAGGCAATGAGCAGTACTTC. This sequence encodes CASSLWARGRGNEQYF.